These 21 T cell receptor beta chains share one sample of origin, sequenced in a study of cytomegalovirus exposure and HLA in healthy donors. This PCR relied on a set of 60 Vbeta primers and 13 Jbeta primers. Sequencing was performed with immunoSEQ multiplex PCR; in TCRdb, only in-frame clones are kept and a portion is missing. The table gives about 110,000 clones; the top ten clones make up about 3.8% of it. Sequenced material: PBMCs. Every receptor here comes from a young man in good health and CMV-seronegative.

The chain links TRBV25-1 to TRBJ2-3; the match to TRBD1 covers 8 bases. Losses at the gene ends were 5 bases for V and 3 bases for J; bases not matched to a gene: 10. The CDR3 is 16 residues long. Per germline, CDR1 MGHDK and CDR2 SYGVNS. The CDR3: CASSQGARAITDTQYF. CDR3 in DNA: TGTGCCAGCAGTCAGGGGGCGCGAGCTATAACAGATACGCAGTATTTT.

The rearrangement uses TRBV9 and TRBJ2-3, with 10 bases identical to TRBD2. Looked up from germline, CDR1 is SGDLS and CDR2 is YYNGEE. The V segment lost 3 bases and the J segment 2 bases; nucleotides outside the gene matches: 3. This CDR3 has 15 amino acids. CDR3 sequence reads: CASSALAGDTDTQYF. Here the CDR3 DNA reads TGTGCCAGCAGCGCTCTAGCGGGGGACACAGATACGCAGTATTTT.

V gene TRBV5-6 combines with J gene TRBJ2-2; D possibly corresponds to TRBD2 (6 bases). The length of the CDR3 is 14 residues. The germline gives CDR1 SGHDT, CDR2 YYEEEE. V was clipped by 2 bases and J by 5 bases, with 10 bases between them. CDR3 residues: CASSLGGVTGELFF. The CDR3 DNA sequence: TGTGCCAGCAGCTTAGGAGGGGTGACCGGGGAGCTGTTTTTT.

The CDR3 region has the DNA TGTGCCAGCAGCATAGCGGGGTTAGCCAAAAACATTCAGTACTTC. The encoded protein is CASSIAGLAKNIQYF. This chain connects TRBV5-6 to TRBJ2-4; 8 bases fit TRBD2. Trimming cost V 4 bases and J 0 bases; bases outside gene matches: 3. The CDR3 length is 15 residues. Germline V gives CDR1 SGHDT, CDR2 YYEEEE.

The CDR3 region is CASSAGRGPIYEQYF. For the CDR3, the DNA is TGTGCCAGTAGTGCTGGAAGGGGGCCTATCTACGAGCAGTACTTC. The gene calls are TRBV19 and TRBJ2-7, with 7 bases fitting TRBD1. The CDR3 has 15 residues. J lost 3 bases, V lost 5 bases, and 10 bases had no gene match. Per germline, CDR1 LNHDA and CDR2 SQIVND (reference sequence).

The chain links TRBV29-1 to TRBJ1-5; D remains unclear. The V gene lost 4 bases and the J gene lost 6 bases, with 10 bases spanning the gap. Germline V CDR1 and CDR2: SQVTM, ANQGSEA. The CDR3 runs 12 residues. This CDR3 reads CSVGWQAQPQHF. CDR3 sequence (DNA): TGCAGCGTTGGGTGGCAGGCTCAGCCCCAGCATTTT.

This rearrangement joins TRBV19 to TRBJ1-6; a weak D match, TRBD1 (5 bases). Between the trimmed V and J ends, which lost 5 bases and 6 bases, there was a span of 14 bases. The CDR3 runs 15 residues. Germline V gene data show CDR1 as LNHDA and CDR2 as SQIVND (reference sequence). As DNA, the CDR3 is TGTGCCAGTAGTGGCTTGTGGGGGGTTAATTCACCCCTCCACTTT. Its protein product is CASSGLWGVNSPLHF.

This chain uses TRBV7-8 with TRBJ2-7; TRBD1 matches 8 bases. V gave up 5 bases and J gave up 2 bases; unmatched junction bases: 8. The CDR3 is 15 amino acids. CDR1 and CDR2 from the germline V gene are SGHVS and FQNEAQ. The CDR3 nucleotides read TGTGCCAGCAGCCAATCCGGGACAGGACCCTACGAGCAGTACTTC. It yields the protein CASSQSGTGPYEQYF.

V and J are TRBV11-2 and TRBJ2-5; a weak D match, TRBD1 (5 bases). From germline, CDR1 is SGHAT and CDR2 FQNNGV. The CDR3 spans 15 residues. The ends were cut back, 0 bases at V and 4 bases at J, with 12 bases in the middle. The CDR3 loop is CASSLDGRVRETQYF. CDR3 bases: TGTGCCAGCAGCTTAGATGGCAGGGTGAGAGAGACCCAGTACTTC.

The V and J genes are TRBV6-1 and TRBJ1-2, with TRBD1 matching over 7 bases. After removal of 1 base from V and 3 bases from J, the junction contained 5 bases not matched to a gene. Germline values: CDR1 MNHNS, CDR2 SASEGT. This CDR3 contains 15 residues. The CDR3 coding sequence is TGTGCCAGCAGTGAAGGGCCGGGACAGCACTATGGCTACACCTTC. Translated: CASSEGPGQHYGYTF.

The chain joins TRBV19 to TRBJ1-5, with 7 bases identical to TRBD1. The germline V gene encodes CDR1 LNHDA and CDR2 SQIVND (reference sequence). Trimming removed 4 bases from V and 11 bases from J; junction bases left unmatched: 14. CDR3 length: 15 residues. Written as DNA, the CDR3 is TGTGCCAGTAGTAAAACCGGGACAGAGACATCAGCCCAGCATTTT. This gives the protein CASSKTGTETSAQHF.

This chain connects TRBV27 to TRBJ1-2; 9 bases map to TRBD1. V shed 8 bases and J 4 bases; nucleotides not matched to a gene: 8. Germline CDR1 is MNHEY and CDR2 is SMNVEV (reference sequence). CDR3 length: 14 residues. The CDR3 sequence is CASRDRVRGYGYTF. The CDR3 DNA follows: TGTGCCAGCCGGGACAGGGTACGCGGCTATGGCTACACCTTC.

V and J are TRBV5-1 and TRBJ2-3, with D unresolved. This CDR3 contains 14 residues. Germline values: CDR1 SGHRS, CDR2 YFSETQ. With 4 bases removed from V and 4 bases from J, the gap between germline ends came to 13 bases. Written as DNA, the CDR3 is TGCGCCAGCAGCACTGGAGTTCTATCAGATACGCAGTATTTT. Amino acids: CASSTGVLSDTQYF.

V and J are TRBV19 and TRBJ2-2, with D possibly matching TRBD2 (6 bases). The germline V gene encodes CDR1 LNHDA and CDR2 SQIVND (reference sequence). Trimming removed 11 bases from V and 2 bases from J, with 12 bases in between. The CDR3 length is 13 residues. As DNA, the CDR3 is TGTGCCGGTTCCGGGACTAACACCGGGGAGCTGTTTTTT. Protein product: CAGSGTNTGELFF.

The V call is TRBV30, the J call TRBJ1-6, with 7 positions matching TRBD1. V lost 1 base, J lost 7 bases, and 13 bases stayed unmatched. Germline CDR1 reads GTSNPN; CDR2 reads SVGIG (reference sequence). The CDR3 consists of 17 residues. For the CDR3, the DNA is TGTGCCTGGAGTGCCGACAGGGCACCCGCTCCAAATTCACCCCTCCACTTT. It is translated as CAWSADRAPAPNSPLHF.

The genes are TRBV5-5 and TRBJ1-1; 11 nucleotides match TRBD1. The trim removed 4 bases at V and 0 bases at J, leaving 5 bases unmatched. CDR1 is SGHKS, CDR2 YYEKEE, per germline (reference sequence). This CDR3 has 16 amino acids. CDR3: CASSPGQGGMNTEAFF. CDR3 bases: TGTGCCAGCAGCCCGGGACAGGGGGGGATGAACACTGAAGCTTTCTTT.

This chain connects TRBV13 to TRBJ1-2; perhaps TRBD1 as D (5 bases). Germline loops: CDR1 PRHDT, CDR2 FYEKMQ (reference sequence). V shed 2 bases and J shed 4 bases, with 11 bases lying between them. The CDR3 is made up of 14 amino acids. CDR3 in amino acids: CASSLFQGTYGYTF. The CDR3 DNA is TGTGCCAGCAGCTTATTCCAGGGAACCTATGGCTACACCTTC.

The chain couples TRBV9 to TRBJ1-6; weak D call: TRBD1 (5 bases). This CDR3 is built from 17 residues. Germline V gene lookup returns CDR1 SGDLS and CDR2 YYNGEE. Trimming cost V 1 base and J 7 bases, with 18 bases left between them. The CDR3 loop is CASSVPTTDGGNSPLHF. The CDR3 DNA sequence: TGTGCCAGCAGCGTACCTACGACAGACGGTGGGAATTCACCCCTCCACTTT.

The rearrangement links TRBV7-2 to TRBJ1-2, with 7 bases fitting TRBD1. V was clipped by 5 bases and J by 2 bases; unmatched bases: 8. This CDR3 contains 15 residues. From germline, CDR1 is SGHTA and CDR2 FQGNSA. The CDR3 sequence is CASSTSTGWNYGYTF. The CDR3 coding sequence is TGTGCCAGCAGCACGTCGACAGGGTGGAACTATGGCTACACCTTC. The full variable domain, in which reference TRBV7-2 and TRBJ1-2 provide the parts outside the CDR3, is GAGVSQSPSNKVTEKGKDVELRCDPISGHTALYWYRQSLGQGLEFLIYFQGNSAPDKSGLPSDRFSAERTGGSVSTLTIQRTQQEDSAVYLCASSTSTGWNYGYTFGSGTRLTVV.

This sequence joins TRBV7-8 and TRBJ2-5; 7 bases are a match to TRBD1. TRBJ2-7 explains the end of the DNA better; the J call may be wrong. This CDR3 spans 13 amino acids. Germline CDR1 is SGHVS and CDR2 is FQNEAQ. The CDR3 DNA follows: TGTGCCAGCAGCCAGGGACAGATTTACGAGCAGTACTTC. Its translation is CASSQGQIYEQYF.

The chain has TRBV2 and TRBJ2-5; TRBD2 agrees at 12 bases. The CDR3 contains 16 residues. Losses at the gene ends were 2 bases for V and 4 bases for J; bases not matched to a gene: 5. Germline CDR1 and CDR2: SNHLY and FYNNEI. CDR3 in DNA: TGTGCCAGCAGTGAAAGGACTAGCGGGGCGGGAGAGACCCAGTACTTC. The encoded protein is CASSERTSGAGETQYF.